This T cell receptor beta chain was documented in a study of spatial heterogeneity in lung cancer (dated by TCRdb to about 2019). The study in broad terms: Beta-chain transcripts were consistently detected in greater numbers than alpha-chain transcripts, which likely reflects a higher abundance of beta-chain transcripts. A strong correlation was found between TCR transcript counts in tumor regions and a T cell transcriptional module score from matched bulk RNA-seq. In non-small cell lung cancer, the study quantitatively compared TCR alpha and beta repertoires across several tumor regions, matched nontumor lung, and blood. In the raw uncorrected reads, each unique combination of TCR and UMI appeared more than ten times on average. At surgery, roughly 220 tumor regions, almost 65 matched nontumor lung samples and 56 PBMC samples were TCR-sequenced for both alpha and beta chains. Nonsynonymous mutation counts, determined by whole-exome sequencing of tumor tissue, were related to features of the TCR repertoire.

The time point label, read with the paper, signifies: sample taken at primary tumor resection. The donors were 65 to 85 patients from the lung TRACERx cohort who had early-stage, untreated non-small cell lung cancer. TCR sequencing used whole RNA extracted from tumor and nontumor lung tissue, or from cryopreserved PBMC samples, without cell sorting. Patients were selected for TCR sequencing only if sufficient RNA was available from at least two tumor regions. Tumor and adjacent nontumor lung specimens were reviewed by a lung pathologist before selection. The library was prepared using 5' RACE. Data came from a NextSeq 500. In the TCR library protocol, a unique molecular identifier was attached to each TCR cDNA molecule so that PCR and sequencing errors could be corrected. Per the authors' processing: TCR identification, UMI-based error correction and CDR3 extraction were performed with Decombinator tools. Expanded TCRs were defined as those above a frequency of 2 per 1,000, corresponding to the top 1% of the tumor frequency distribution. Expanded tumor TCRs statistically deemed absent (corrected P<0.05) from at least one tumor region were classed as regional, and all other expanded tumor TCRs were classed as ubiquitous. Rényi diversity was computed with the R vegan package after subsampling each repertoire 100 times to 5,000 TCRs. CDR3 similarity networks were built from amino acid triplet string-kernel similarity, connecting CDR3s with pairwise similarity above 0.82. TCRdb reworked the public reads: Q25 trimming with fastp, MiXCR clone assembly, productive beta chains retained. Each entry merges the rows of one CDR3 protein and shows their most common DNA and genes. TCRdb assigned the V and J calls; the authors' analysis was not used. The sample yields about 20,000 distinct CDR3 sequences; 15% to 20% were counted once. More than 30% of the sample rests with the top ten.

Study-wide findings and limitations: Counts of ubiquitous and regional expanded TCRs correlated with counts of ubiquitous and regional nonsynonymous mutations, respectively. Confirming at a functional level the hypothesis that regional TCRs recognize regional mutations was considered to require additional single-cell paired TCR alpha and beta sequencing. TCR-seq coverage of tumor T cells was estimated at only about 7% for alpha chains and around 14% for beta chains. The number of expanded intratumoral alpha and beta TCRs correlated with the tumor nonsynonymous mutation count.

Trimming takes 2 bases from V and 2 bases from J, and the germline ends sit 8 bases apart. The CDR3 spans 13 residues, from the cysteine through the phenylalanine. CDR3 DNA is the only sequence kept; it has 39 bases, read in frame from the first base. From the germline V gene (reference sequence), CDR1 is GTSNPN and CDR2 is SVGIG. A note on this clonotype: Its binding antigen is unknown. Base qualities are not at hand, and no much larger clone is one base apart.

The rearranged chain carries TRBV30 and TRBJ2-3; the D gene remains uncertain. The clonotype was recovered from a female donor with early-stage non-small cell lung cancer. Specimen: lung tumor tissue, collected at surgery. The encoded CDR3 is CAWSLRATDTQYF. The DNA sequence is as follows: TGTGCCTGGAGTCTCCGGGCCACAGATACGCAGTATTTT.